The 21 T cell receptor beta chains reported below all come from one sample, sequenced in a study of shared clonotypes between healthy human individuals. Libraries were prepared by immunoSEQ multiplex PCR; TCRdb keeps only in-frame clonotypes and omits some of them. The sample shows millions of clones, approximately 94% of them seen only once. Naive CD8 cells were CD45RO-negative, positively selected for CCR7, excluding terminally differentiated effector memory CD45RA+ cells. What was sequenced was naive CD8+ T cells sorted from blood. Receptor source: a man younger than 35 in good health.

CDR3 nucleotides: TGTGCCAGCAGCCAACGTGTAGATAACACCGGGGAGCTGTTTTTT. Its translation is CASSQRVDNTGELFF. The V and J genes are TRBV14 and TRBJ2-2; D not resolved. The V end lost 2 bases, the J end lost 2 bases, and 9 bases lay between the germline ends. The CDR3 contains 15 residues. Per germline, CDR1 SGHDN and CDR2 FVKESK.

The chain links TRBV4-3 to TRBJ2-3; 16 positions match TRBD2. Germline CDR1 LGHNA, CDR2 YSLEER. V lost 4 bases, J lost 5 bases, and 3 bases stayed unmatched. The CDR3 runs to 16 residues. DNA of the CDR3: TGCGCCAGCAGCCCGGGACTAGCGGGAGGGGTAGATACGCAGTATTTT. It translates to CASSPGLAGGVDTQYF.

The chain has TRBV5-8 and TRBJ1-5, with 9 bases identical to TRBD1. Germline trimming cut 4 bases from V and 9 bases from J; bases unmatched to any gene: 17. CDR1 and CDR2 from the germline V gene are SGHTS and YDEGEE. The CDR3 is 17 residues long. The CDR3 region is CASSIETGTGPLRPQHF. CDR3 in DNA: TGTGCCAGCAGCATCGAAACCGGGACAGGGCCCCTTCGGCCCCAGCATTTT. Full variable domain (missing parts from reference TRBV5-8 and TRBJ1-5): EAGVTQSPTHLIKTRGQQATLRCSPISGHTSVYWYQQALGLGLQFLLWYDEGEERNRGNFPPRFSGRQFPNYSSELNVNALELEDSALYLCASSIETGTGPLRPQHFGDGTRLSIL.

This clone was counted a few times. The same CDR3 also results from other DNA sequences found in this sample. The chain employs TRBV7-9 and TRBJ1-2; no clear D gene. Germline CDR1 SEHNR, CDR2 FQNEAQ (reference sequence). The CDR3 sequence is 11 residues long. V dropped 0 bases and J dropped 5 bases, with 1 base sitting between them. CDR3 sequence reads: CASSLAYGYTF. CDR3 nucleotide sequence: TGTGCCAGCAGCTTAGCTTATGGCTACACCTTC.

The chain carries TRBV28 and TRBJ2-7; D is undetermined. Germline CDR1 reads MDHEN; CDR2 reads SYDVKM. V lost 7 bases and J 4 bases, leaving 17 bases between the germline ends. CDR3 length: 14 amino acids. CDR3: CASKRPAAFYEQYF. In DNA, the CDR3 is TGTGCCAGCAAAAGGCCAGCCGCTTTTTACGAGCAGTACTTC.

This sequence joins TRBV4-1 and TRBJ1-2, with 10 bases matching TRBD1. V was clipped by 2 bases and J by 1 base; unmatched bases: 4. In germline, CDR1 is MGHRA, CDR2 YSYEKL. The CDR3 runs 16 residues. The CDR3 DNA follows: TGCGCCAGCAGCCAATCCGGGACAGGGGTTAACTATGGCTACACCTTC. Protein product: CASSQSGTGVNYGYTF.

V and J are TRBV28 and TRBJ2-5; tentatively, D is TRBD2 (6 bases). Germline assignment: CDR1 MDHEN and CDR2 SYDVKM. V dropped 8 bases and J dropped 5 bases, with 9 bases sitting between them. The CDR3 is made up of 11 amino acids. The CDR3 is CASGGMETQYF. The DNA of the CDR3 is TGTGCCAGCGGGGGGATGGAGACCCAGTACTTC.

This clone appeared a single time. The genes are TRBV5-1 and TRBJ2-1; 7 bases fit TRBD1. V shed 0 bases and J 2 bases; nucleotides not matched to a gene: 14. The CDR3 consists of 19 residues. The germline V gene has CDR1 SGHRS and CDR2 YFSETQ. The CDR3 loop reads CASSLEQGKGSFPYNEQFF. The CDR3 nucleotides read TGCGCCAGCAGCTTGGAACAGGGGAAGGGTAGTTTTCCCTACAATGAGCAGTTCTTC.

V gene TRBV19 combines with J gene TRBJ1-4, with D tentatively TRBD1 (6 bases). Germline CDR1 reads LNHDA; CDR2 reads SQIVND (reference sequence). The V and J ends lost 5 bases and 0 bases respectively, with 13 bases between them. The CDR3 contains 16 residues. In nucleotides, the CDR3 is TGTGCCAGTAGTCGTCGACAGGACCCAACTAATGAAAAACTGTTTTTT. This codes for CASSRRQDPTNEKLFF.

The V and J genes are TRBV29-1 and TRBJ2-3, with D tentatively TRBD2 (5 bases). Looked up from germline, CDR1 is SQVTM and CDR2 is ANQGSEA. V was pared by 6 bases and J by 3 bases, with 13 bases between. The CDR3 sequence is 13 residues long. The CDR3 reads CSVARGSTDTQYF. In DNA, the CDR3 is TGCAGCGTGGCCCGGGGATCGACAGATACGCAGTATTTT.

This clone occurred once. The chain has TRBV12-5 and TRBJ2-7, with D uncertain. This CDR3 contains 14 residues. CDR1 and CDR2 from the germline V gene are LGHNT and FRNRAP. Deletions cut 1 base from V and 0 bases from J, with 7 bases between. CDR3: CASGLDRASYEQYF. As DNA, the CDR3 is TGTGCTAGTGGTTTGGACCGGGCCTCCTACGAGCAGTACTTC.

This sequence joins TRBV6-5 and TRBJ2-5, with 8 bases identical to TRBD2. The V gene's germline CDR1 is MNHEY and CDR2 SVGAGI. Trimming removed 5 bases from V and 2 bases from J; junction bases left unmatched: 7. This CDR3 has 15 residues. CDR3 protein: CASSPGGGQQETQYF. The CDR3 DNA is TGTGCCAGCAGTCCCGGGGGGGGCCAGCAAGAGACCCAGTACTTC.

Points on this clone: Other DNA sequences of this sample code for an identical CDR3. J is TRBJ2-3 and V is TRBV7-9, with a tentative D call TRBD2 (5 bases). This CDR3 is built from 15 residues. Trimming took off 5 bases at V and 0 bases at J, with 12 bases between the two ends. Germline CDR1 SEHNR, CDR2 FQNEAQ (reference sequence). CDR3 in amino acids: CASSPPRGSTDTQYF. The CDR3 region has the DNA TGTGCCAGCAGCCCCCCTCGCGGGAGCACAGATACGCAGTATTTT.

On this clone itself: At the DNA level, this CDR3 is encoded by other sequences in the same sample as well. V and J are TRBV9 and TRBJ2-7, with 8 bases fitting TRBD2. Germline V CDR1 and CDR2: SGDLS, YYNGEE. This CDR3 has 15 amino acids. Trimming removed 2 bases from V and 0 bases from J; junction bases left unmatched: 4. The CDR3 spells CASSVSGGSSYEQYF. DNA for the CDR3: TGTGCCAGCAGCGTCAGCGGGGGCTCCTCCTACGAGCAGTACTTC. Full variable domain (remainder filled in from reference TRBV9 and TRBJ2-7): DSGVTQTPKHLITATGQRVTLRCSPRSGDLSVYWYQQSLDQGLQFLIQYYNGEERAKGNILERFSAQQFPDLHSELNLSSLELGDSALYFCASSVSGGSSYEQYFGPGTRLTVT.

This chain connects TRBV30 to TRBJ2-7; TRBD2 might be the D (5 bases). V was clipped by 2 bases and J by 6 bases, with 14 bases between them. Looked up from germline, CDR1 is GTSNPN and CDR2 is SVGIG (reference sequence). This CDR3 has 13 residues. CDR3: CAWSSGPLAEQYF. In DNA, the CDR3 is TGTGCCTGGAGTTCCGGACCCCTAGCCGAGCAGTACTTC.

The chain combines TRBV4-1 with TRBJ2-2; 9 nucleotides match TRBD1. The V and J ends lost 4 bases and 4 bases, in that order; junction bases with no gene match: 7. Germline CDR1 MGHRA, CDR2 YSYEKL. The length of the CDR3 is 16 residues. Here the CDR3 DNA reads TGCGCCAGCAGCCCCACGGGACAGGGAATCACCGGGGAGCTGTTTTTT. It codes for CASSPTGQGITGELFF.

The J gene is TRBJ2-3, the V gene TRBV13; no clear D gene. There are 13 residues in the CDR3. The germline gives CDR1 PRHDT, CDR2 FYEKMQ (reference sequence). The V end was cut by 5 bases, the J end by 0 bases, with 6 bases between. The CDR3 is CASSPTSTDTQYF. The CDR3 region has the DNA TGTGCCAGCAGCCCCACTAGCACAGATACGCAGTATTTT.

The CDR3 is CASTISLWVGEQYF. The CDR3 DNA reads TGTGCCAGCACCATATCGTTGTGGGTCGGCGAGCAGTACTTC. This chain joins TRBV28 and TRBJ2-7; D is undetermined. The V end was cut by 7 bases, the J end by 6 bases, with 19 bases between. Germline V gene sequence: CDR1 MDHEN, CDR2 SYDVKM. The CDR3 is 14 residues long.

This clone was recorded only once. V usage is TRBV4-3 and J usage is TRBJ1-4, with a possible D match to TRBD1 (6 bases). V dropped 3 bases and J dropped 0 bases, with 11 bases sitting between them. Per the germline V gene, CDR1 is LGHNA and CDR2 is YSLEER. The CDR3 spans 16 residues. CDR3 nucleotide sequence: TGCGCCAGCAGCCACGAGGGGGGAGCAACTAATGAAAAACTGTTTTTT. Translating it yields CASSHEGGATNEKLFF.

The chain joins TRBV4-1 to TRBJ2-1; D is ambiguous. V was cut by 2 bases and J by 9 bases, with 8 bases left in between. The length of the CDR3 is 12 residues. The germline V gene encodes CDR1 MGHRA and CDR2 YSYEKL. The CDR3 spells CASSQRLSEQFF. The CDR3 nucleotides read TGCGCCAGCAGCCAACGCCTTAGTGAGCAGTTCTTC.

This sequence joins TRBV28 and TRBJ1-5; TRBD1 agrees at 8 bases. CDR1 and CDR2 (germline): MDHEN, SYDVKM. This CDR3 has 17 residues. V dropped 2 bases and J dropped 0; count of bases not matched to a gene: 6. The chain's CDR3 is CASSLKQGVLSNQPQHF. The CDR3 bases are TGTGCCAGCAGTTTAAAACAGGGGGTACTTAGCAATCAGCCCCAGCATTTT.